The 4 T cell receptor beta chains presented below share a single source sample, sequenced in a study of cytomegalovirus exposure and HLA in healthy donors (dated by TCRdb to 2015 to 2018). Library preparation employed the immunoSEQ multiplex PCR assay. For the multiplex PCR, a mixture combining 60 forward primers for TCR Vbeta segments and 13 reverse primers for TCR Jbeta segments was used. The table comes from immuneACCESS by way of TCRdb, which keeps in-frame sequences with V and J called. Part of the clones is missing from these tables; in studies checked, under half for an unresolved V gene and the rest for unknown reasons. This sample is represented by about 190,000 clones; about 85% of them were singletons. The ten largest clones represent approximately 3.9% of the sample. The source material was PBMCs. The source is a man between 45 and 60 years old in good health and CMV-seronegative.

This chain connects TRBV4-3 to TRBJ1-1; no clear D gene. The CDR3 has 16 amino acids. CDR1 and CDR2 from the germline V gene are LGHNA and YSLEER. The V and J ends lost 0 bases and 0 bases respectively, with 11 bases between them. CDR3 region: CASSQEGGKMNTEAFF. The CDR3 nucleotides are TGCGCCAGCAGCCAAGAAGGCGGGAAGATGAACACTGAAGCTTTCTTT.

This clone appeared a single time. This sequence joins TRBV2 and TRBJ2-7; D possibly corresponds to TRBD2 (5 bases). Trimming cost V 1 base and J 3 bases, with 16 bases left between them. CDR1 is SNHLY and CDR2 is FYNNEI in the germline V gene. There are 16 residues in the CDR3. The CDR3 DNA reads as TGTGCCAGCAGTGAAGTGAGCTCTAGCTACCACTACGAGCAGTACTTC. It encodes CASSEVSSSYHYEQYF. The full variable domain, its missing parts supplied by reference TRBV2 and TRBJ2-7, is EPEVTQTPSHQVTQMGQEVILRCVPISNHLYFYWYRQILGQKVEFLVSFYNNEISEKSEIFDDQFSVERPDGSNFTLKIRSTKLEDSAMYFCASSEVSSSYHYEQYFGPGTRLTVT.

V and J are TRBV30 and TRBJ2-5; D is unclear. Germline CDR1 reads GTSNPN; CDR2 reads SVGIG (reference sequence). The CDR3 sequence is 13 residues long. Between the trimmed V and J ends, which lost 3 bases and 1 base, there was a span of 9 bases. The CDR3 DNA sequence: TGTGCCTGGAGCCGACACGGCCAAGAGACCCAGTACTTC. It yields the protein CAWSRHGQETQYF.

The V gene is TRBV7-9, the J gene TRBJ2-7; D uncertain. Trimming took 4 bases from V and 0 from J, leaving 10 bases between them. The CDR3 extends over 14 amino acids. Germline V gene data show CDR1 as SEHNR and CDR2 as FQNEAQ (reference sequence). CDR3 amino acids: CASSSGVGSYEQYF. The CDR3 DNA is TGTGCCAGCAGCTCAGGCGTTGGCTCCTACGAGCAGTACTTC. Full variable domain (remainder filled in from reference TRBV7-9 and TRBJ2-7): DTGVSQNPRHKITKRGQNVTFRCDPISEHNRLYWYRQTLGQGPEFLTYFQNEAQLEKSRLLSDRFSAERPKGSFSTLEIQRTEQGDSAMYLCASSSGVGSYEQYFGPGTRLTVT.